This T cell receptor beta chain was profiled in a study of T cell responses to AZD1222 COVID-19 vaccine. Findings and limits, study-wide: Just a handful of AZD1222 recipients tested seropositive at baseline. Spike-specific TCR breadth rose after two AZD1222 doses, and depth rose as well. Sampling captured repertoires only after the peak T cell response. Donor demographics were predominantly white British with a female majority; clonal diversity may be underestimated.

Profiled with immunoSEQ multiplex PCR; TCRdb holds only in-frame clones, not every one. The sample gives over 95,000 clones, just over 90% of which show up once; approximately 4.5% is in the top ten. The CDR3 length is 14 residues. As concerns this clone: Its antigen is unidentified.

Sequenced here: peripheral blood, sampled on day 0 of AZD1222 vaccination. The receptor comes from an adult in good health. The chain is built from TRBV21-1 and TRBJ2-4; whether TRBD2, the table's D call, matches the DNA was not checked. TRBV21-1 is a recognized pseudogene. This CDR3 reads CASSKYARKNIQYF. The DNA for the CDR3 is TGTGCCAGCAGCAAATATGCGAGGAAAAACATTCAGTACTTC.